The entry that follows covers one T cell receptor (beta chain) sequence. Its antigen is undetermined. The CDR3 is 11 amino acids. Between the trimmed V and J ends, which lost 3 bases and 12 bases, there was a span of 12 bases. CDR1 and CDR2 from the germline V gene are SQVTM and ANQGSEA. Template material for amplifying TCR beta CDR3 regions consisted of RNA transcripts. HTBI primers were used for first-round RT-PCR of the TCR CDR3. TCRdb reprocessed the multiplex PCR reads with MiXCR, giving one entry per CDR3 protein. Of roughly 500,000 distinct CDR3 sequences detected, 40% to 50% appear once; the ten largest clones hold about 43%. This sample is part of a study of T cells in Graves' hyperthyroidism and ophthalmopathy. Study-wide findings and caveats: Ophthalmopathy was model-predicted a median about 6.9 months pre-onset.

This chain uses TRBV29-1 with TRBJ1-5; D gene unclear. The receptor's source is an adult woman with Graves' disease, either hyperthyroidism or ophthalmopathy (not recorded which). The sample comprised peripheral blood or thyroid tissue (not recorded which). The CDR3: CSVEVEQYQHF. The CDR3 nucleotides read TGCAGCGTTGAGGTGGAGCAGTACCAGCATTTT.